This TCR beta chain was found in a study of blood T cell repertoires in COVID-19. TCRdb keeps only in-frame clones here, not all; method: immunoSEQ multiplex PCR. The sample carries around 300,000 clones, 85% to 90% recorded once. Germline CDR1 is SGHNT and CDR2 is YYREEE (reference sequence). Trimming took off 0 bases at V and 4 bases at J, with 13 bases between the two ends. This CDR3 has 15 amino acids. In this sample, this clone turned up once. Sequenced: PBMCs or T cells enriched from blood (not recorded which). This receptor was obtained from a woman under 30 with acute COVID-19. The chain links TRBV5-4 to TRBJ1-2; D unclear. The CDR3 sequence is CASSLEPGSFYGYTF. The CDR3 DNA follows: TGTGCCAGCAGCTTGGAGCCAGGATCCTTCTATGGCTACACCTTC.